This TCR beta chain was captured in a study of tumor-infiltrating lymphocytes in primary liver carcinoma. Study as a whole: About 3.65 to 8 million productive TCRbeta reads were obtained from the samples, with similar numbers across tissue types.

Total RNA and DNA came together from 20-30 mg of bulk tissue without cell sorting. About this clonotype: The conserved closing phenylalanine or tryptophan is absent in this CDR3, likely reflecting a read error.

The CDR3 loop spans 13 amino acids. Germline-derived CDR1 and CDR2 are MNHNY and SVGAGI (reference sequence). The V end was cut by 11 bases, the J end by 10 bases, with 21 bases between. A primer in the constant region served to generate TCR beta cDNA from about 480 ng of total RNA. Three nested multiplex PCR rounds of slightly modified ARM-PCR generated TCR beta libraries. The two initial PCR rounds, about 9 cycles each, used TRBV1-TRBV30 forward and C-beta reverse primers. TCRdb analysed the multiplex PCR reads with MiXCR anew, one entry per CDR3 protein. This table has 95,000 to 150,000 distinct CDR3 sequences, approximately 68% appearing once.

Specimen: tumor-adjacent normal liver tissue. The sequence was collected from a woman aged 60-75 years with primary liver carcinoma and hepatitis B virus infection. The rearrangement uses TRBV6-6 and TRBJ1-5; D is possibly TRBD1 (5 bases). For the CDR3, the DNA is TGTGCCGGGAAGACCGGGGACGCTCAACCCCAGCATATT. It is translated as CAGKTGDAQPQHI.